This record looks at one TCR beta chain sequence and its context. This specimen comes from a study of tumor T cells in aggressive B-cell lymphoma. Assay: immunoSEQ multiplex PCR; the TCRdb copy retains only in-frame clones and omits some. The sample shows about 11,000 clones, about nine tenths of them seen only once. Trimming removed 0 bases from V and 3 bases from J; junction bases left unmatched: 5. CDR1 and CDR2 (germline): SGHVS, FNYEAQ. This CDR3 has 16 residues. Sequencing input: tumor tissue. This chain connects TRBV7-6 to TRBJ2-7; 10 bases are shared with TRBD1. The sequence was collected from an adult with diffuse large B cell lymphoma. The CDR3 reads CASSLAVGDRGYEQYF. As DNA, the CDR3 is TGTGCCAGCAGCTTAGCGGTGGGGGACAGGGGCTACGAGCAGTACTTC.